These 11 T cell receptor beta chains originate from one sample sequenced in a study of OX40 agonist ivuxolimab in advanced cancers. Data came from immunoSEQ multiplex PCR; TCRdb stores just in-frame clones and leaves some out. The sample holds about 93,000 clones, 90% to 95% seen once. The specimen was CD4+ or CD8+ T cells sorted from blood, collected in a trial of the OX40 agonist ivuxolimab. These receptors were collected from an adult with an advanced solid tumor such as melanoma, head and neck, liver or kidney cancer.

The chain joins TRBV7-8 to TRBJ1-4; D gene uncertain. Germline V gives CDR1 SGHVS, CDR2 FQNEAQ. Between the trimmed V and J ends, which lost 6 bases and 7 bases, there was a span of 15 bases. The CDR3 extends over 14 amino acids. CDR3 residues: CASRPTPGAEKLFF. The CDR3 DNA is TGTGCCAGCAGGCCCACTCCTGGCGCTGAAAAACTGTTTTTT.

J is TRBJ2-3 and V is TRBV5-1; D is unclear. In germline, CDR1 is SGHRS, CDR2 YFSETQ. This CDR3 has 15 amino acids. Trimming cost V 1 base and J 0 bases, with 9 bases left between them. CDR3 region: CASSLIKTSTDTQYF. CDR3 DNA sequence: TGCGCCAGCAGCTTGATCAAGACTAGCACAGATACGCAGTATTTT.

V usage is TRBV19 and J usage is TRBJ2-7, with D possibly matching TRBD2 (5 bases). This CDR3 has 16 residues. Trimming left V 1 base short and J 2 bases short, with 15 bases between. Germline V lookup: CDR1 LNHDA, CDR2 SQIVND (reference sequence). CDR3 sequence: CASSIGFLAGTYEQYF. CDR3 nucleotides: TGTGCCAGTAGTATAGGATTCCTTGCGGGTACCTACGAGCAGTACTTC.

This chain links TRBV4-1 with TRBJ2-4; TRBD1 aligns across 12 bases. The junction had 2 bases not matched to a gene; V was cut back by 1 base and J by 7 bases. Germline CDR1 and CDR2: MGHRA and YSYEKL. The CDR3 spans 15 residues. CDR3 residues: CASSQAGTGGNIQYF. The CDR3 nucleotides are TGCGCCAGCAGCCAAGCCGGGACAGGGGGCAACATTCAGTACTTC.

CDR3: CASPLWEGAVYTEAFF. CDR3 coding DNA: TGTGCCAGCCCACTGTGGGAGGGGGCTGTGTACACTGAAGCTTTCTTT. The chain carries TRBV11-2 and TRBJ1-1, with 7 positions matching TRBD1. Per germline, CDR1 SGHAT and CDR2 FQNNGV. This CDR3 has 16 amino acids. The J segment lost 3 bases and the V segment lost 8 bases, leaving 15 bases of the junction unmatched.

The V call is TRBV6-5, the J call TRBJ1-1; D unclear. V lost 5 bases and J 1 base, leaving 2 bases between the germline ends. The CDR3 spans 11 residues. The germline gives CDR1 MNHEY, CDR2 SVGAGI. The CDR3 here is CASSTNTEAFF. Here the CDR3 DNA reads TGTGCCAGCAGTACGAACACTGAAGCTTTCTTT.

The V gene is TRBV27, the J gene TRBJ1-1; no definite D call. The V end was cut by 6 bases, the J end by 0 bases, with 14 bases between. CDR3 length: 15 residues. Germline loops: CDR1 MNHEY, CDR2 SMNVEV (reference sequence). CDR3 amino acids: CASSSDWTVNTEAFF. The CDR3 DNA is TGTGCCAGCAGCTCCGACTGGACGGTGAACACTGAAGCTTTCTTT.

J is TRBJ1-4 and V is TRBV15; D possibly corresponds to TRBD1 (5 bases). Germline CDR1 and CDR2: LNHNV and YYDKDF (reference sequence). The CDR3 loop spans 15 amino acids. V was cut by 4 bases and J by 5 bases, with 14 bases left in between. The CDR3 sequence: CATSNKAGPNEKLFF. In nucleotides, the CDR3 is TGTGCCACCAGCAATAAGGCGGGGCCGAATGAAAAACTGTTTTTT. The whole variable domain, remainder taken from reference TRBV15 and TRBJ1-4, is DAMVIQNPRYQVTQFGKPVTLSCSQTLNHNVMYWYQQKSSQAPKLLFHYYDKDFNNEADTPDNFQSRRPNTSFCFLDIRSPGLGDTAMYLCATSNKAGPNEKLFFGSGTQLSVL.

CDR3 nucleotides: TGTGCCAGCAGCTTAGCAGGGGGTGGGTACGAGCAGTACTTC. Translating gives CASSLAGGGYEQYF. The rearrangement joins TRBV7-8 to TRBJ2-7; D is perhaps TRBD1 (6 bases). The CDR3 is 14 residues long. Per germline, CDR1 SGHVS and CDR2 FQNEAQ. With 0 bases removed from V and 4 bases from J, the gap between germline ends came to 10 bases. The full variable domain, completed using reference TRBV7-8 and TRBJ2-7, is GAGVSQSPRYKVAKRGQDVALRCDPISGHVSLFWYQQALGQGPEFLTYFQNEAQLDKSGLPSDRFFAERPEGSVSTLKIQRTQQEDSAVYLCASSLAGGGYEQYFGPGTRLTVT.

V gene TRBV6-5 combines with J gene TRBJ2-5; 13 bases are shared with TRBD2. The CDR3 is 15 residues long. V dropped 6 bases and J dropped 7; count of bases not matched to a gene: 8. The germline V gene has CDR1 MNHEY and CDR2 SVGAGI. The CDR3 here is CASRGTSGEQGTQYF. CDR3 coding DNA: TGTGCCAGCAGGGGGACTAGCGGGGAACAGGGGACCCAGTACTTC.

This sequence joins TRBV27 and TRBJ2-7; TRBD2 agrees at 7 bases. The CDR3 is 15 residues long. The J segment lost 3 bases and the V segment lost 5 bases, leaving 10 bases of the junction unmatched. Germline V gives CDR1 MNHEY, CDR2 SMNVEV (reference sequence). The CDR3 DNA reads as TGTGCCAGCAGTCCAGCCGGGACTAACTACTACGAGCAGTACTTC. It codes for CASSPAGTNYYEQYF.